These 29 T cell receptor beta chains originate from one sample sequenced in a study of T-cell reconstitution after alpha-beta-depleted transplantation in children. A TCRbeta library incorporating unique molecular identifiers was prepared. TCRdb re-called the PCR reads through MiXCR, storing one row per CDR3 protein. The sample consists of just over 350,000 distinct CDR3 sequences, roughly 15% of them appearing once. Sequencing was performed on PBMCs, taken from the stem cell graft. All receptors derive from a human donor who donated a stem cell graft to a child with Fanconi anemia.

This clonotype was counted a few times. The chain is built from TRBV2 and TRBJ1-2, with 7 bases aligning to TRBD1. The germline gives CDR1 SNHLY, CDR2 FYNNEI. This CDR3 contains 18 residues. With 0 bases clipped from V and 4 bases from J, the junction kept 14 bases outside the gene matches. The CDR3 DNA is TGTGCCAGCAGTGAAGCGCTTAGATCGCCCGGACAGGCCTATGGCTACACCTTC. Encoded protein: CASSEALRSPGQAYGYTF. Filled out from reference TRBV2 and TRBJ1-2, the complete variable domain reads EPEVTQTPSHQVTQMGQEVILRCVPISNHLYFYWYRQILGQKVEFLVSFYNNEISEKSEIFDDQFSVERPDGSNFTLKIRSTKLEDSAMYFCASSEALRSPGQAYGYTFGSGTRLTVV.

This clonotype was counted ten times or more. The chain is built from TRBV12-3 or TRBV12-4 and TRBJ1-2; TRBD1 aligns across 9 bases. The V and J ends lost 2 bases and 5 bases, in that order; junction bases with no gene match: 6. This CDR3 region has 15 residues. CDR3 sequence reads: CASSLRGTGTYGYTF. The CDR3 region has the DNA TGTGCCAGCAGTTTAAGGGGGACAGGGACGTATGGCTACACCTTC.

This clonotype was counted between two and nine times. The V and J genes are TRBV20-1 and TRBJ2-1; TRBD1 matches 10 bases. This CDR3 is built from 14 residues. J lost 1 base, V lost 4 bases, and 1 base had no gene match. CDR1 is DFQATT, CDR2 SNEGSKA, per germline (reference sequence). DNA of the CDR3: TGCAGTGCTAAGGGACAGGGGTCCTACAATGAGCAGTTCTTC. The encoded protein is CSAKGQGSYNEQFF.

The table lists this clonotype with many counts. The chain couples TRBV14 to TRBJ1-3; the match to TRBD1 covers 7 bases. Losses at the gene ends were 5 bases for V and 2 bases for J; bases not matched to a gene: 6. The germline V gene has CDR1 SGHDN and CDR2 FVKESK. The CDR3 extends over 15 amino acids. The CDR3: CASSDRVYAGNTIYF. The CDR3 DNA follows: TGTGCCAGCAGCGACAGGGTATATGCTGGAAACACCATATATTTT.

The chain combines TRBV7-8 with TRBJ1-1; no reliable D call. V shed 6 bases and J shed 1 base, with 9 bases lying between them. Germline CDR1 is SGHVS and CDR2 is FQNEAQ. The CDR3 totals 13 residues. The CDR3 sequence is CASREDGNTEAFF. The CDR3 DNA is TGTGCCAGCAGAGAGGACGGGAACACTGAAGCTTTCTTT.

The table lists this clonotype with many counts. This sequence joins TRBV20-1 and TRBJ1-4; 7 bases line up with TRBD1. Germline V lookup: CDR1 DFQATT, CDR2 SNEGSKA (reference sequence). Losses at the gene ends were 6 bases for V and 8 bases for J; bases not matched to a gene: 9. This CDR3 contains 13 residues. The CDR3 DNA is TGCAGTGCCACACAAGGACAGGCAGAAAAACTGTTTTTT. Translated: CSATQGQAEKLFF.

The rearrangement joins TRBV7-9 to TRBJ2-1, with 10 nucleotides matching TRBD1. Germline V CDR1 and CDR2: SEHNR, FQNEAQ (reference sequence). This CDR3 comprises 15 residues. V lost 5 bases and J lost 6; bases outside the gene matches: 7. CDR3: CASSPGTGVFNEQFF. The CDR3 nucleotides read TGTGCCAGCAGCCCAGGGACAGGGGTATTCAATGAGCAGTTCTTC.

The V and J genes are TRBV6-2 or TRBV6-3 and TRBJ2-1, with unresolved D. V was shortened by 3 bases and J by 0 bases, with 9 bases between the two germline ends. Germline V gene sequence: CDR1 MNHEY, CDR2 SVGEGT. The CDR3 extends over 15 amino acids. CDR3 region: CASSYSLSSYNEQFF. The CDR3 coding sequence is TGTGCCAGCAGTTATTCCCTGAGCTCCTACAATGAGCAGTTCTTC.

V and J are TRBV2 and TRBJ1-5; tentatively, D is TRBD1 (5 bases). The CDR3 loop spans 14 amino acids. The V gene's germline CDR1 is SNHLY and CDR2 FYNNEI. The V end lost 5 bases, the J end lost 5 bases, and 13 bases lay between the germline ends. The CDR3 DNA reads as TGTGCCAGCAGTAAAGACCAGGGAGATCAGCCCCAGCATTTT. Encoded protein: CASSKDQGDQPQHF.

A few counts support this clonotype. CDR3 amino acids: CASSKTGGQPQHF. CDR3 in DNA: TGTGCCAGCAGCAAAACAGGGGGCCAGCCCCAGCATTTT. This sequence joins TRBV5-6 and TRBJ1-5; 9 bases match TRBD1. The CDR3 contains 13 residues. J gave up 7 bases and V 4 bases, and 3 bases lay outside the gene matches. CDR1 is SGHDT and CDR2 is YYEEEE in the germline V gene.

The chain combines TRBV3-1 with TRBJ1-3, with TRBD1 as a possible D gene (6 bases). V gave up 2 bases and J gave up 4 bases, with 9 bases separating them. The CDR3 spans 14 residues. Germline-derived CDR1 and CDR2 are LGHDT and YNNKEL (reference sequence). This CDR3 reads CASSQRTAGNTIYF. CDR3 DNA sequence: TGTGCCAGCAGCCAACGGACAGCCGGAAACACCATATATTTT.

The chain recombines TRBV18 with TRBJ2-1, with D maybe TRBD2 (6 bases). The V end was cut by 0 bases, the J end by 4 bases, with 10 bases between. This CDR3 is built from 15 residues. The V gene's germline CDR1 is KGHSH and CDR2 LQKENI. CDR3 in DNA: TGTGCCAGCTCACCACCTGCGGGACGGTACAATGAGCAGTTCTTC. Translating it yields CASSPPAGRYNEQFF.

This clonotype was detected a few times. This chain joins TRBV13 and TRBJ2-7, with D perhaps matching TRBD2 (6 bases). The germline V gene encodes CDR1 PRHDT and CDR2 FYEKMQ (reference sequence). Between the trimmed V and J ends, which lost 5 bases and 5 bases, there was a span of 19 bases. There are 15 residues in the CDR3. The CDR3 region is CASSAGTLLHHEQYF. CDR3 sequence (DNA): TGTGCCAGCAGCGCTGGGACTCTCCTTCACCACGAGCAGTACTTC.

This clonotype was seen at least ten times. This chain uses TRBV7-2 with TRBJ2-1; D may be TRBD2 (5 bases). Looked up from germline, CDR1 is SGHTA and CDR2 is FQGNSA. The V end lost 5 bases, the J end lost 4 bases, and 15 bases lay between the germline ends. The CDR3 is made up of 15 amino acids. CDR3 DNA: TGTGCCAGCAGCGTCGGTGGACGAGGGTACAATGAGCAGTTCTTC. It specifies CASSVGGRGYNEQFF. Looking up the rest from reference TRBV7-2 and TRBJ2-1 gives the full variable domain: GAGVSQSPSNKVTEKGKDVELRCDPISGHTALYWYRQSLGQGLEFLIYFQGNSAPDKSGLPSDRFSAERTGGSVSTLTIQRTQQEDSAVYLCASSVGGRGYNEQFFGPGTRLTVL.

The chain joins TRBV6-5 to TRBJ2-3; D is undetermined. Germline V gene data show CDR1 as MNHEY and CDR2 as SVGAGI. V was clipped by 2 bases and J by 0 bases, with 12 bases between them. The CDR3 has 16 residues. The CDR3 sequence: CASSYGGSGSTDTQYF. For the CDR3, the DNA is TGTGCCAGCAGTTACGGCGGATCTGGCAGCACAGATACGCAGTATTTT.

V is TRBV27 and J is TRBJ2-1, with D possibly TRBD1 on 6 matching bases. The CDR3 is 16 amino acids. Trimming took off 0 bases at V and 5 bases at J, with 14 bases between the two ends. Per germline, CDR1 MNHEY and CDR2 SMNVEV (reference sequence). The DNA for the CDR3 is TGTGCCAGCAGTTTATCTCCAGGGGCGATGAACAATGAGCAGTTCTTC. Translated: CASSLSPGAMNNEQFF.

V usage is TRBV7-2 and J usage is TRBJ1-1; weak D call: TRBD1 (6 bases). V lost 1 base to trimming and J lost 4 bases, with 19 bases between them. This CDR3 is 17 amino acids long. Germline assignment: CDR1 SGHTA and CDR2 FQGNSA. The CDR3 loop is CASSLGFRAGVSTEAFF. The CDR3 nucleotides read TGTGCCAGCAGCTTAGGTTTCCGGGCAGGGGTGAGCACTGAAGCTTTCTTT.

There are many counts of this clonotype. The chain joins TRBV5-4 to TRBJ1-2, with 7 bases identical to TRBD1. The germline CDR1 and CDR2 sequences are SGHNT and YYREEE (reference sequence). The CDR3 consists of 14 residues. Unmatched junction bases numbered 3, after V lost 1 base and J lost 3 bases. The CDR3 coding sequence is TGTGCCAGCAGCTTGAGGCAGGGGGACTATGGCTACACCTTC. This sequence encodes CASSLRQGDYGYTF.

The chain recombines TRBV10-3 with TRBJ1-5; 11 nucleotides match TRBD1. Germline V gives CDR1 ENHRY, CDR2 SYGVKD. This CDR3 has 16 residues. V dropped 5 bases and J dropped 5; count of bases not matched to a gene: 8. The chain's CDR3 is CAISTGQGGSDQPQHF. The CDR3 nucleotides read TGTGCCATCAGTACGGGACAGGGGGGGAGTGATCAGCCCCAGCATTTT.

The CDR3: CASSLGPTPDTQYF. Here the CDR3 DNA reads TGTGCCAGCAGTTTGGGACCCACCCCAGATACGCAGTATTTT. The chain recombines TRBV6-2 or TRBV6-3 with TRBJ2-3; D possibly matches TRBD1 or TRBD2 (5 bases each). Trimming left V 4 bases short and J 4 bases short, with 12 bases between. The CDR3 has 14 residues. Germline V gene sequence: CDR1 MNHEY, CDR2 SVGEGT.

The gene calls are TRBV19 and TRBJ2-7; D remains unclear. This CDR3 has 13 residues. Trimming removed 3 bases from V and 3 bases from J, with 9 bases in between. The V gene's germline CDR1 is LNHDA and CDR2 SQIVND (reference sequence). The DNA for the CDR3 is TGTGCCAGTAGTATCCAGCGCGGCTACGAGCAGTACGTC. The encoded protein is CASSIQRGYEQYV.

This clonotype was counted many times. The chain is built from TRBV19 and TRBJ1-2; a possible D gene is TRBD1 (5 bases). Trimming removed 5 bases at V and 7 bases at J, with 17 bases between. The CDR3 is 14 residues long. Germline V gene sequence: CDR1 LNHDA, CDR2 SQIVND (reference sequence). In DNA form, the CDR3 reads TGTGCCAGTAGTTCAGCCGGCAGGGATGGTGGCTACACCTTC. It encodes CASSSAGRDGGYTF.

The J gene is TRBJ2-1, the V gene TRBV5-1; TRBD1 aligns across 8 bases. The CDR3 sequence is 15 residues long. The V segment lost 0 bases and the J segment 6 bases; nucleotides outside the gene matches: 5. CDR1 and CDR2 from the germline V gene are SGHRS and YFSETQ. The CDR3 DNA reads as TGCGCCAGCAGCTTGGCCGTAACAGGGGGCAATGAGCAGTTCTTC. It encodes CASSLAVTGGNEQFF. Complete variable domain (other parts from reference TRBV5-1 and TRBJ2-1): KAGVTQTPRYLIKTRGQQVTLSCSPISGHRSVSWYQQTPGQGLQFLFEYFSETQRNKGNFPGRFSGRQFSNSRSEMNVSTLELGDSALYLCASSLAVTGGNEQFFGPGTRLTVL.

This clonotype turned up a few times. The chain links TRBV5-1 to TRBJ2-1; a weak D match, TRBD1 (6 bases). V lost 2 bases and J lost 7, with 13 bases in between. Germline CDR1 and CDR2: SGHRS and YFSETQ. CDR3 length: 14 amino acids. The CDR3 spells CASSLTTGRNEQFF. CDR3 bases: TGCGCCAGCAGCTTAACGACAGGCCGGAATGAGCAGTTCTTC.

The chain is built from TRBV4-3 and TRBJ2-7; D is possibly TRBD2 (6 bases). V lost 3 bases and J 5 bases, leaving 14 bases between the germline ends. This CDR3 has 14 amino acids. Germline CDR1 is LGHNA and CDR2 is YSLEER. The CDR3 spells CASSHSGTSDEQYF. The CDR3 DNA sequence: TGCGCCAGCAGCCATTCCGGGACTTCAGACGAGCAGTACTTC.

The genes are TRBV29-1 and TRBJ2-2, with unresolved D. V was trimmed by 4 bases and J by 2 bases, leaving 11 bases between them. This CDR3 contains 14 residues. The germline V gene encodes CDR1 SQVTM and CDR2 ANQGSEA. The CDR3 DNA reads TGCAGCGTTGTGACTTACCTAAACACCGGGGAGCTGTTTTTT. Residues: CSVVTYLNTGELFF.

CDR3 nucleotide sequence: TGTGCCAGCAGCGGCACAGCCGGACTAGGGGGCTACACCTTC. Protein product: CASSGTAGLGGYTF. The chain couples TRBV6-2 or TRBV6-3 to TRBJ1-2; no clear D gene. The ends were cut back, 6 bases at V and 8 bases at J, with 19 bases in the middle. The V gene's germline CDR1 is MNHEY and CDR2 SVGEGT. This CDR3 has 14 amino acids.

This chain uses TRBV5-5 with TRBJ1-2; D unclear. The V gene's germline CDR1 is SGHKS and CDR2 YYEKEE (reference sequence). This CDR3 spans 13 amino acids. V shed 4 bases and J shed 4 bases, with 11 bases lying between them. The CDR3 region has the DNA TGTGCCAGCAGCCCCACAGAATTCTATGGCTACACCTTC. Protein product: CASSPTEFYGYTF.

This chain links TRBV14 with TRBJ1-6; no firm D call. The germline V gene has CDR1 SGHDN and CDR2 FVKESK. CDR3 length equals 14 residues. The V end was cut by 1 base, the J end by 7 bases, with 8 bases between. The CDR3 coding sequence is TGTGCCAGCAGCCAAGGTCCGGGAAATTCACCCCTCCACTTT. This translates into CASSQGPGNSPLHF.